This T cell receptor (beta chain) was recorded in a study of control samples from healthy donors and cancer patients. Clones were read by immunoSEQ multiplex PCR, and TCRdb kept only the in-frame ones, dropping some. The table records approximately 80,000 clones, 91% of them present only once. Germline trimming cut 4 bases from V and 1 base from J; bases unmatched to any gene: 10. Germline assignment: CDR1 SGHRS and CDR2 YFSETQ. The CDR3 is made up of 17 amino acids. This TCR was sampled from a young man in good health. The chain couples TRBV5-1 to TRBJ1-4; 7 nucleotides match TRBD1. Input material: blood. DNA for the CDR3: TGCGCCAGCAGCCCGGGACAGACCCTATTAACTAATGAAAAACTGTTTTTT. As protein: CASSPGQTLLTNEKLFF. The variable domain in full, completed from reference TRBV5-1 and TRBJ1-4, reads KAGVTQTPRYLIKTRGQQVTLSCSPISGHRSVSWYQQTPGQGLQFLFEYFSETQRNKGNFPGRFSGRQFSNSRSEMNVSTLELGDSALYLCASSPGQTLLTNEKLFFGSGTQLSVL.